Presented here are 18 T cell receptor beta chains from one specimen sequenced in a study of T cell changes during pregnancy in multiple sclerosis. Clones were sequenced by immunoSEQ multiplex PCR, and TCRdb holds only the in-frame ones, with some missing. The sample shows 20,000 to 30,000 clones, about 88% of them seen only once. This material consisted of CD4+ T cells from peripheral blood mononuclear cells, taken in the first trimester of pregnancy. These receptors were collected from a female donor in good health, enrolled as a control in a pregnancy study.

The genes are TRBV7-9 and TRBJ2-5; D might be TRBD2 (5 bases). The ends were cut back, 4 bases at V and 2 bases at J, with 8 bases in the middle. The CDR3 has 13 residues. Germline V CDR1 and CDR2: SEHNR, FQNEAQ (reference sequence). Here the CDR3 reads CASSSDWQETQYF. The DNA for the CDR3 is TGTGCCAGCAGCTCGGACTGGCAAGAGACCCAGTACTTC.

This sequence joins TRBV30 and TRBJ2-3, with TRBD2 identical over 9 bases. This CDR3 region has 15 residues. CDR1 is GTSNPN and CDR2 is SVGIG in the germline V gene (reference sequence). V trimming: 4 bases; J trimming: 4 bases; junction bases outside the gene matches: 9. In DNA, the CDR3 is TGTGCCTGGAAAAGGGCGGGGGGGTATGCAGATACGCAGTATTTT. Its translation: CAWKRAGGYADTQYF. The full variable domain, completed using reference TRBV30 and TRBJ2-3, is SQTIHQWPATLVQPVGSPLSLECTVEGTSNPNLYWYRQAAGRGLQLLFYSVGIGQISSEVPQNLSASRPQDRQFILSSKKLLLSDSGFYLCAWKRAGGYADTQYFGPGTRLTVL.

This clone occurred a few times. This rearrangement joins TRBV7-9 to TRBJ2-1; no definite D call. V dropped 1 base and J dropped 9 bases, with 10 bases sitting between them. Germline CDR1 SEHNR, CDR2 FQNEAQ (reference sequence). The length of the CDR3 is 13 residues. CDR3 in amino acids: CASSLDALGEQFF. The CDR3 DNA follows: TGTGCCAGCAGCTTAGACGCCCTAGGTGAGCAGTTCTTC.

The chain couples TRBV5-1 to TRBJ2-1, with a tentative D call TRBD1 (5 bases). Germline values: CDR1 SGHRS, CDR2 YFSETQ. The CDR3 has 18 amino acids. Trimming took 3 bases from V and 5 from J, leaving 24 bases between them. The CDR3 spells CASSSPNRTILGDNEQFF. The CDR3 nucleotides read TGCGCCAGCAGCTCACCAAACCGGACAATACTGGGTGACAATGAGCAGTTCTTC.

V is TRBV2 and J is TRBJ2-2; 10 bases are shared with TRBD2. V trimming: 10 bases; J trimming: 4 bases; junction bases outside the gene matches: 12. CDR1 SNHLY and CDR2 FYNNEI come from the germline V gene. The CDR3 loop spans 16 amino acids. The CDR3 DNA reads TGTGCCACCTCGCTGCGGAGCGGGAGGGGCACCGGGGAGCTGTTTTTT. Its translation: CATSLRSGRGTGELFF.

This clone was observed a single time. The chain is built from TRBV11-2 and TRBJ2-1; D is uncertain. Trimming cost V 3 bases and J 4 bases, with 10 bases left between them. This CDR3 region has 14 residues. In germline, CDR1 is SGHAT, CDR2 FQNNGV. For the CDR3, the DNA is TGTGCCAGCAGCTTTGATCTCGGTTACAATGAGCAGTTCTTC. Amino acid sequence: CASSFDLGYNEQFF.

This clone was observed a single time. V gene TRBV5-6 combines with J gene TRBJ1-1; D perhaps matches TRBD1 (5 bases). V dropped 0 bases and J dropped 7 bases, with 10 bases sitting between them. Germline values: CDR1 SGHDT, CDR2 YYEEEE. The CDR3 has 13 residues. The CDR3 loop reads CASSLVGGIEAFF. The CDR3 bases are TGTGCCAGCAGCTTGGTCGGGGGGATTGAAGCTTTCTTT.

The chain links TRBV29-1 to TRBJ1-1; the D gene is possibly TRBD1 (6 bases). Germline V gene data show CDR1 as SQVTM and CDR2 as ANQGSEA. V was cut by 3 bases and J by 5 bases, with 13 bases left in between. This CDR3 is 13 amino acids long. The chain's CDR3 is CSVDLGANTEAFF. Written as DNA, the CDR3 is TGCAGCGTTGATCTGGGGGCGAATACTGAAGCTTTCTTT.

The chain links TRBV5-4 to TRBJ1-2, with 9 nucleotides matching TRBD1. Trimming cost V 4 bases and J 4 bases; bases outside gene matches: 11. The CDR3 loop spans 16 amino acids. Germline values: CDR1 SGHNT, CDR2 YYREEE (reference sequence). The CDR3 sequence: CASSVGTGSIGYGYTF. In nucleotides, the CDR3 is TGTGCCAGCAGCGTCGGGACAGGGAGTATTGGCTATGGCTACACCTTC.

The chain has TRBV15 and TRBJ2-7, with TRBD2 matching over 7 bases. Germline V gives CDR1 LNHNV, CDR2 YYDKDF (reference sequence). CDR3 length: 17 amino acids. The V and J ends lost 5 bases and 5 bases, in that order; junction bases with no gene match: 18. Written as DNA, the CDR3 is TGTGCCACCAGCGGGGTTATGGCGGGAGCAACCTTAAACGAGCAGTACTTC. Translation gives CATSGVMAGATLNEQYF.

The genes are TRBV30 and TRBJ2-6; 9 nucleotides agree with TRBD2. CDR3 length equals 18 residues. J lost 0 bases, V lost 4 bases, and 10 bases had no gene match. Germline loops: CDR1 GTSNPN, CDR2 SVGIG (reference sequence). CDR3 coding DNA: TGTGCCTGGATGCGGGGGGGGTTGATTTCCTCTGGGGCCAACGTCCTGACTTTC. Its translation is CAWMRGGLISSGANVLTF. Full variable domain (outside the CDR3, taken from reference TRBV30 and TRBJ2-6): SQTIHQWPATLVQPVGSPLSLECTVEGTSNPNLYWYRQAAGRGLQLLFYSVGIGQISSEVPQNLSASRPQDRQFILSSKKLLLSDSGFYLCAWMRGGLISSGANVLTFGAGSRLTVL.

The V call is TRBV5-1, the J call TRBJ2-1; D is uncertain. Germline V lookup: CDR1 SGHRS, CDR2 YFSETQ. CDR3 length: 15 residues. Deletions cut 0 bases from V and 6 bases from J, with 13 bases between. The CDR3 coding sequence is TGCGCCAGCAGCTTGGCCGTCGGTCCTATCAATGAGCAGTTCTTC. Its protein is CASSLAVGPINEQFF. Filled out from reference TRBV5-1 and TRBJ2-1, the complete variable domain reads KAGVTQTPRYLIKTRGQQVTLSCSPISGHRSVSWYQQTPGQGLQFLFEYFSETQRNKGNFPGRFSGRQFSNSRSEMNVSTLELGDSALYLCASSLAVGPINEQFFGPGTRLTVL.

The table lists this clone with a few counts. This rearrangement joins TRBV11-2 to TRBJ1-6; no clear D gene. Germline-derived CDR1 and CDR2 are SGHAT and FQNNGV. The CDR3 spans 13 residues. Trimming removed 1 base from V and 10 bases from J, with 8 bases in between. Written as DNA, the CDR3 is TGTGCCAGCAGCTTAGTCGAGGGATCACCCCTCCACTTT. Translated: CASSLVEGSPLHF. Full variable domain (missing parts from reference TRBV11-2 and TRBJ1-6): EAGVAQSPRYKIIEKRQSVAFWCNPISGHATLYWYQQILGQGPKLLIQFQNNGVVDDSQLPKDRFSAERLKGVDSTLKIQPAKLEDSAVYLCASSLVEGSPLHFGNGTRLTVT.

V usage is TRBV19 and J usage is TRBJ1-1; D is unclear. Germline lookup yields CDR1 LNHDA and CDR2 SQIVND (reference sequence). V shed 6 bases and J shed 0 bases, with 17 bases lying between them. The length of the CDR3 is 16 residues. This CDR3 is CASSRGSTRLNTEAFF. The CDR3 coding sequence is TGTGCCAGTAGCCGAGGGAGCACGCGATTGAACACTGAAGCTTTCTTT.

The CDR3 DNA reads as TGTGCCAGATTCCTTCCCGGGACAACTAACTATGGCTACACCTTC. Protein sequence: CARFLPGTTNYGYTF. The chain couples TRBV21-1 to TRBJ1-2; the table's TRBD1 call for D was not verified on the DNA. TRBV21-1 is termed a pseudogene. The CDR3 consists of 15 residues.

The V gene is TRBV28, the J gene TRBJ2-1; D is perhaps TRBD2 (7 bases). CDR1 is MDHEN and CDR2 is SYDVKM in the germline V gene. The CDR3 has 12 residues. Trimming cost V 6 bases and J 10 bases, with 13 bases left between them. The CDR3 region is CASSRGAVEQFF. DNA for the CDR3: TGTGCCAGCAGCCGGGGGGCGGTCGAGCAGTTCTTC.

V and J are TRBV6-6 and TRBJ1-5; the match to TRBD1 covers 7 bases. Germline CDR1 MNHNY, CDR2 SVGAGI (reference sequence). The ends lost 6 bases at V and 6 bases at J; junction bases unmatched: 8. This CDR3 is 14 amino acids long. Written as DNA, the CDR3 is TGTGCCAGCAGGGCACAGGGGCTTGGTCAGCCCCAGCATTTT. Translated, it gives CASRAQGLGQPQHF.

This rearrangement joins TRBV6-6 to TRBJ2-7, with TRBD1 matching over 7 bases. This CDR3 spans 14 amino acids. CDR1 is MNHNY and CDR2 is SVGAGI in the germline V gene (reference sequence). V lost 5 bases and J lost 0; bases outside the gene matches: 4. The CDR3 DNA is TGTGCCAGCAGTGCCCGGGACAGCTCCTACGAGCAGTACTTC. Encoded protein: CASSARDSSYEQYF.